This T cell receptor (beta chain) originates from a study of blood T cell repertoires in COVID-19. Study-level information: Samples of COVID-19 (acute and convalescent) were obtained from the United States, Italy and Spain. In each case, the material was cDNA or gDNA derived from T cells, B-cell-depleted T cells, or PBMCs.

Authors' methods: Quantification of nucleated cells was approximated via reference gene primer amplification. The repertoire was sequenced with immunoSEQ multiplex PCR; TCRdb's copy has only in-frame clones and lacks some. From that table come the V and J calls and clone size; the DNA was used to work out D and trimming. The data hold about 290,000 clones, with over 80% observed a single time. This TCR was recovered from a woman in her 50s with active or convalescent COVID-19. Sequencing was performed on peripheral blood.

CDR3 DNA sequence: TGTGCCAGTACCCAGAGGGGACAGGGGGGGACTGAAGCTTTCTTT. It encodes CASTQRGQGGTEAFF. V is TRBV19 and J is TRBJ1-1; TRBD1 agrees at 11 bases. CDR1 is LNHDA, CDR2 SQIVND, per germline (reference sequence). The V segment lost 7 bases and the J segment 5 bases; nucleotides outside the gene matches: 9. The CDR3 contains 15 residues.